The 9 T cell receptor beta chains presented below share a single source sample, sequenced in a study of control samples from healthy donors and cancer patients. Here immunoSEQ multiplex PCR was the method, and the copy in TCRdb shows in-frame clones only, minus some. The sample contains 95,000 to 150,000 clones, more than 75% of which appear only once. Sequencing was performed on blood. Receptors were obtained from a man aged 55 to 70 in good health.

The gene calls are TRBV28 and TRBJ1-2, with D possibly matching TRBD1 (5 bases). V was clipped by 3 bases and J by 6 bases, with 11 bases between them. The CDR3 covers 13 residues. Germline lookup yields CDR1 MDHEN and CDR2 SYDVKM. CDR3 in DNA: TGTGCCAGCAGTTTTCGAGCAGGGAATGGCTACACCTTC. It encodes CASSFRAGNGYTF.

The gene calls are TRBV19 and TRBJ2-7, with TRBD1 matching 9 bases. The CDR3 runs 15 residues. The germline V gene encodes CDR1 LNHDA and CDR2 SQIVND (reference sequence). V shed 4 bases and J 3 bases; nucleotides not matched to a gene: 7. This CDR3 reads CASSTQTGGRYEQYF. The CDR3 coding sequence is TGTGCCAGTAGTACTCAGACAGGGGGGCGCTACGAGCAGTACTTC.

This chain connects TRBV12-3 or TRBV12-4 to TRBJ1-3; no clear D. CDR3 length equals 12 residues. The V end lost 6 bases, the J end lost 0 bases, and 3 bases lay between the germline ends. CDR3 bases: TGTGCCAGCAGGTCCTCTGGAAACACCATATATTTT. Protein product: CASRSSGNTIYF.

This clone was seen a few times. This sequence joins TRBV6-5 and TRBJ2-7; no firm D call. The CDR3 contains 12 residues. Between the trimmed V and J ends, which lost 6 bases and 6 bases, there was a span of 12 bases. Germline values: CDR1 MNHEY, CDR2 SVGAGI. The DNA for the CDR3 is TGTGCCAGCAGCTCAGTCCTTGGCGAGCAGTACTTC. The encoded protein is CASSSVLGEQYF.

The rearrangement uses TRBV10-3 and TRBJ2-2; tentative D call: TRBD2 (5 bases). With 4 bases removed from V and 7 bases from J, the gap between germline ends came to 16 bases. CDR1 ENHRY and CDR2 SYGVKD come from the germline V gene. The CDR3 covers 15 residues. The CDR3 reads CAISGSAGKDGELFF. The CDR3 DNA follows: TGTGCCATCAGTGGTTCTGCGGGTAAAGACGGGGAGCTGTTTTTT.

This chain joins TRBV4-1 and TRBJ2-7; tentatively, D is TRBD1 (6 bases). In germline, CDR1 is MGHRA, CDR2 YSYEKL. V was cut by 4 bases and J by 4 bases, with 11 bases left in between. This CDR3 comprises 13 residues. CDR3 DNA sequence: TGCGCCAGCAGCCCAAGCACAGGGTACGAGCAGTACTTC. Residues: CASSPSTGYEQYF.

V and J are TRBV6-4 and TRBJ1-1; D remains unclear. The length of the CDR3 is 13 residues. The germline V gene encodes CDR1 MRHNA and CDR2 SNTAGT. The V gene lost 0 bases and the J gene lost 8 bases, with 10 bases spanning the gap. CDR3: CASSDSDYREAFF. DNA for the CDR3: TGTGCCAGCAGTGACTCTGATTATCGGGAAGCTTTCTTT.

The chain uses TRBV19 and TRBJ1-5, with D perhaps matching TRBD1 (6 bases). The germline V and J ends were trimmed by 3 bases and 0 bases, with 18 bases remaining between them. CDR1 is LNHDA, CDR2 SQIVND, per germline (reference sequence). The CDR3 has 18 residues. CDR3 sequence: CASSMYGDRPNSNQPQHF. DNA of the CDR3: TGTGCCAGTAGTATGTATGGAGACAGGCCTAATAGCAATCAGCCCCAGCATTTT.

This chain joins TRBV28 and TRBJ2-6; D is perhaps TRBD1 (5 bases). The CDR3 runs 19 residues. CDR1 is MDHEN, CDR2 SYDVKM, per germline. V lost 11 bases to trimming and J lost 0 bases, with 26 bases between them. The DNA for the CDR3 is TGTGCCCCCAAAATACAGGAGACGACGGTGAGCTCTGGGGCCAACGTCCTGACTTTC. Protein sequence: CAPKIQETTVSSGANVLTF.